These 18 T cell receptor beta chains came from one sample sequenced in a study of cytomegalovirus exposure and HLA in healthy donors. Both 60 Vbeta primers and 13 Jbeta primers went into the PCR. Sequencing used immunoSEQ multiplex PCR; TCRdb keeps in-frame clones, though not all of them. This listing includes about 130,000 clones. Sequencing was done on a sample of PBMCs. The origin of the receptors is a man aged 18 to 29 in good health and CMV-seronegative.

V and J are TRBV5-1 and TRBJ2-7; D might be TRBD2 (6 bases). The length of the CDR3 is 12 residues. V lost 4 bases to trimming and J lost 7 bases, with 12 bases between them. Germline CDR1 and CDR2: SGHRS and YFSETQ. As DNA, the CDR3 is TGCGCCAGCAGCCCGGGCGGGACTGAGCAGTACTTC. Protein: CASSPGGTEQYF. Variable domain in full (rest from reference TRBV5-1 and TRBJ2-7): KAGVTQTPRYLIKTRGQQVTLSCSPISGHRSVSWYQQTPGQGLQFLFEYFSETQRNKGNFPGRFSGRQFSNSRSEMNVSTLELGDSALYLCASSPGGTEQYFGPGTRLTVT.

The V call is TRBV29-1, the J call TRBJ1-1; TRBD1 matches at 8 bases. The CDR3 spans 16 residues. CDR1 and CDR2 (germline): SQVTM, ANQGSEA. V lost 7 bases to trimming and J lost 7 bases; unmatched junction nucleotides: 20. The CDR3 sequence: CSADQGALVGGGEAFF. CDR3 DNA: TGCAGCGCTGATCAGGGGGCCCTCGTCGGAGGGGGTGAAGCTTTCTTT.

The chain links TRBV15 to TRBJ1-1; D ambiguous. This CDR3 region has 14 residues. In germline, CDR1 is LNHNV, CDR2 YYDKDF (reference sequence). The V end was cut by 2 bases, the J end by 7 bases, with 14 bases between. CDR3 nucleotide sequence: TGTGCCACCAGCAGAACCTCCGGGTTGAGTGAAGCTTTCTTT. Translating gives CATSRTSGLSEAFF.

The gene calls are TRBV5-1 and TRBJ2-1; 13 bases are shared with TRBD2. The CDR3 runs 18 residues. V lost 7 bases to trimming and J lost 0 bases; unmatched junction nucleotides: 10. Germline loops: CDR1 SGHRS, CDR2 YFSETQ. CDR3 in DNA: TGCGCCAGCCGAATTTCACTAGCGGGGGGGAGCTCCTACAATGAGCAGTTCTTC. Translated: CASRISLAGGSSYNEQFF.

The chain links TRBV14 to TRBJ1-2; the match to TRBD1 covers 12 bases. Germline V gene sequence: CDR1 SGHDN, CDR2 FVKESK. J was trimmed by 2 bases and V by 4 bases; bases with no gene match: 5. The CDR3 consists of 16 residues. The CDR3 spells CASSPHGTGGNYGYTF. The CDR3, as DNA: TGTGCCAGCAGCCCACACGGGACAGGGGGCAACTATGGCTACACCTTC.

The chain combines TRBV28 with TRBJ2-7; TRBD1 matches 9 bases. J lost 6 bases, V lost 2 bases, and 5 bases had no gene match. The germline gives CDR1 MDHEN, CDR2 SYDVKM. CDR3 length: 14 amino acids. The CDR3 loop reads CASSLRGQGTEQYF. CDR3 in DNA: TGTGCCAGCAGTTTACGCGGACAGGGGACCGAGCAGTACTTC. The whole variable domain, remainder taken from reference TRBV28 and TRBJ2-7, is DVKVTQSSRYLVKRTGEKVFLECVQDMDHENMFWYRQDPGLGLRLIYFSYDVKMKEKGDIPEGYSVSREKKERFSLILESASTNQTSMYLCASSLRGQGTEQYFGPGTRLTVT.

This chain links TRBV7-9 with TRBJ1-1, with TRBD1 matching 7 bases. Trimming took 3 bases from V and 11 from J; bases not matched to a gene: 6. The CDR3 extends over 12 amino acids. CDR1 SEHNR and CDR2 FQNEAQ come from the germline V gene (reference sequence). DNA for the CDR3: TGTGCCAGCAGCTTGCGGACAGGAATGGCTTTCTTT. This gives the protein CASSLRTGMAFF.

V usage is TRBV5-1 and J usage is TRBJ1-1; D perhaps matches TRBD1 (6 bases). Germline V CDR1 and CDR2: SGHRS, YFSETQ. This CDR3 region has 14 residues. With 1 base removed from V and 8 bases from J, the gap between germline ends came to 15 bases. The CDR3 nucleotides read TGCGCCAGCAGCTTGATGGGGGCTGCAGGAGAAGCTTTCTTT. It encodes CASSLMGAAGEAFF.

The chain joins TRBV5-1 to TRBJ2-1, with a tentative D call TRBD2 (5 bases). The CDR3 spans 16 residues. V was shortened by 0 bases and J by 0 bases, with 10 bases between the two germline ends. Germline V lookup: CDR1 SGHRS, CDR2 YFSETQ. The CDR3 here is CASSLVQRSSYNEQFF. DNA for the CDR3: TGCGCCAGCAGCTTGGTCCAGCGGAGCTCCTACAATGAGCAGTTCTTC.

This chain uses TRBV6-5 with TRBJ1-2; TRBD1 is a possible D gene (5 bases). Trimming removed 0 bases from V and 6 bases from J, with 14 bases in between. Germline V gene lookup returns CDR1 MNHEY and CDR2 SVGAGI. CDR3 length: 15 residues. CDR3 region: CASSYSRQGGDGYTF. CDR3 sequence (DNA): TGTGCCAGCAGTTACTCGAGGCAGGGAGGGGATGGCTACACCTTC.

The gene calls are TRBV11-2 and TRBJ2-1, with 9 bases aligning to TRBD2. The J segment lost 2 bases and the V segment lost 5 bases, leaving 16 bases of the junction unmatched. The CDR3 totals 19 residues. Per germline, CDR1 SGHAT and CDR2 FQNNGV. This CDR3 is CASSPPPKVAGDTYNEQFF. The CDR3 DNA is TGTGCCAGCAGCCCCCCGCCAAAGGTAGCGGGAGACACCTACAATGAGCAGTTCTTC.

The CDR3 here is CASSPPGQGSNEQFF. For the CDR3, the DNA is TGTGCCAGCAGTCCACCGGGACAGGGCTCCAATGAGCAGTTCTTC. The gene calls are TRBV28 and TRBJ2-1; 9 bases are a match to TRBD1. The CDR3 sequence is 15 residues long. In germline, CDR1 is MDHEN, CDR2 SYDVKM. Trimming cost V 5 bases and J 6 bases; bases outside gene matches: 8. Full variable domain (missing parts from reference TRBV28 and TRBJ2-1): DVKVTQSSRYLVKRTGEKVFLECVQDMDHENMFWYRQDPGLGLRLIYFSYDVKMKEKGDIPEGYSVSREKKERFSLILESASTNQTSMYLCASSPPGQGSNEQFFGPGTRLTVL.

This rearrangement joins TRBV5-1 to TRBJ2-1; possible D gene TRBD2, 6 bases. CDR3 size: 14 residues. CDR1 SGHRS and CDR2 YFSETQ come from the germline V gene. V was pared by 3 bases and J by 6 bases, with 13 bases between. The CDR3 loop reads CASSSFRDSNEQFF. The DNA for the CDR3 is TGCGCCAGCAGCTCATTTCGGGACTCCAATGAGCAGTTCTTC.

V gene TRBV11-2 combines with J gene TRBJ2-1; a weak D match, TRBD2 (5 bases). V was clipped by 6 bases and J by 0 bases, with 15 bases between them. In germline, CDR1 is SGHAT, CDR2 FQNNGV. There are 16 residues in the CDR3. CDR3 loop: CASRDLSGYSYNEQFF. For the CDR3, the DNA is TGTGCCAGCAGGGACCTATCGGGATACTCCTACAATGAGCAGTTCTTC.

The chain has TRBV30 and TRBJ1-5; a weak D match, TRBD1 (6 bases). Per germline, CDR1 GTSNPN and CDR2 SVGIG (reference sequence). This CDR3 has 15 residues. V was pared by 3 bases and J by 1 base, with 13 bases between. CDR3 coding DNA: TGTGCCTGGAGATCGGGGGGCGCCAGCAATCAGCCCCAGCATTTT. This sequence encodes CAWRSGGASNQPQHF.

The V gene is TRBV2, the J gene TRBJ1-4, with D possibly matching TRBD1 (5 bases). Germline CDR1 is SNHLY and CDR2 is FYNNEI. Trimming left V 6 bases short and J 8 bases short, with 10 bases between. The CDR3 is 12 amino acids. The CDR3 DNA reads TGTGCCAGCAGGGGGCGTGGGGAAAAACTGTTTTTT. This gives the protein CASRGRGEKLFF.

The chain joins TRBV28 to TRBJ1-2, with D tentatively TRBD1 (6 bases). There are 14 residues in the CDR3. Germline V gene data show CDR1 as MDHEN and CDR2 as SYDVKM. The germline V and J ends were trimmed by 4 bases and 5 bases, with 14 bases remaining between them. The CDR3 region is CASSSQGTGYGYTF. The DNA of the CDR3 is TGTGCCAGCAGTTCCCAGGGGACCGGGTATGGCTACACCTTC.

V gene TRBV19 combines with J gene TRBJ1-5, with 12 nucleotides matching TRBD1. With V trimmed by 2 bases and J by 12 bases, 8 bases remained unmatched. Looked up from germline, CDR1 is LNHDA and CDR2 is SQIVND (reference sequence). The CDR3 has 15 amino acids. For the CDR3, the DNA is TGTGCCAGTAGTATATTTGGGACAGGGGGCTCACTCCAGCATTTT. It yields the protein CASSIFGTGGSLQHF.